This is a list of T cell receptor beta chains from one sample in a study of blood T cell repertoires in COVID-19. Here immunoSEQ multiplex PCR was the method, and the copy in TCRdb shows in-frame clones only, minus some. The sample holds around 100,000 clones; about 80% are singletons and the top ten take over 30%. Input material: peripheral blood. The receptor set was obtained from a man between 65 and 85 years old with active or convalescent COVID-19. CDR3s include the opening cysteine and the closing phenylalanine or tryptophan. Fields, in order: clone size, D gene, J gene, V gene, CDR3 DNA, CDR3 protein. The D gene is left open where the match is weak. Size values are once, few and many counts, or a class for expanded clones, and some rows have none.

clone_size: -
d_call: TRBD1
j_call: TRBJ1-5
v_call: TRBV4-2
cdr3_nt: TGTGCCAGCAGCCTGGGACAGGGGTCGCCCCAGCATTTT
cdr3_aa: CASSLGQGSPQHF

clone_size: once
d_call: -
j_call: TRBJ1-6
v_call: TRBV7-2
cdr3_nt: TGTGCCAGCAGCGTATCGCCTAACAGGAATTCACCCCTCCACTTT
cdr3_aa: CASSVSPNRNSPLHF

clone_size: -
d_call: -
j_call: TRBJ2-5
v_call: TRBV4-3
cdr3_nt: TGCGCCAGCAGCCAAGATATGGAGACCCAGTACTTC
cdr3_aa: CASSQDMETQYF

clone_size: -
d_call: -
j_call: TRBJ1-2
v_call: TRBV7-8
cdr3_nt: TGTGCCAGCAGCCAACGAAACGGGAACCCTAACTATGGCTACACCTTC
cdr3_aa: CASSQRNGNPNYGYTF

clone_size: -
d_call: -
j_call: TRBJ1-1
v_call: TRBV28
cdr3_nt: TGTGCCAGCAGTTACATATACAGTGGAGAGGGCACTGAAGCTTTCTTT
cdr3_aa: CASSYIYSGEGTEAFF

clone_size: many
d_call: TRBD1
j_call: TRBJ1-6
v_call: TRBV19
cdr3_nt: TGTGCCAGTAGTAACAGGGGTAATTCACCCCTCCACTTT
cdr3_aa: CASSNRGNSPLHF

clone_size: -
d_call: -
j_call: TRBJ2-5
v_call: TRBV7-9
cdr3_nt: TGTGCCAGCAGCTTAGCGGCATCCGTGGAGACCCAGTACTTC
cdr3_aa: CASSLAASVETQYF

clone_size: -
d_call: TRBD2
j_call: TRBJ2-1
v_call: TRBV3-1/TRBV3-2
cdr3_nt: TGTGCCAGCAGCCAAGGGAGGACTAGCGGGGGAGATCAGTTCTTC
cdr3_aa: CASSQGRTSGGDQFF

clone_size: -
d_call: -
j_call: TRBJ2-3
v_call: TRBV9
cdr3_nt: TGTGCCAGCGGTGGTAGCGTGTCCTTGGATACGCAGTATTTT
cdr3_aa: CASGGSVSLDTQYF

clone_size: -
d_call: TRBD1
j_call: TRBJ1-6
v_call: TRBV5-5
cdr3_nt: TGTGCCAGCAGCCCTGGGACAGGGTGGTTAGAGAATTCACCCCTCCACTTT
cdr3_aa: CASSPGTGWLENSPLHF

clone_size: -
d_call: TRBD2
j_call: TRBJ2-1
v_call: TRBV30
cdr3_nt: TGTGCCTGGGGGGGACTAGCGGGGCGTAGGAATGAGCAGTTCTTC
cdr3_aa: CAWGGLAGRRNEQFF

clone_size: -
d_call: TRBD1
j_call: TRBJ1-2
v_call: TRBV13
cdr3_nt: TGTGCCAGCAGCCCAGACAGGGGAAATGGCTACACCTTC
cdr3_aa: CASSPDRGNGYTF

clone_size: -
d_call: TRBD1
j_call: TRBJ1-2
v_call: TRBV5-4
cdr3_nt: TGTGCCAGCAGCCCCGGGACAGGGGGGTTCGGCTACACCTTC
cdr3_aa: CASSPGTGGFGYTF

clone_size: -
d_call: TRBD1
j_call: TRBJ2-7
v_call: TRBV5-1
cdr3_nt: TGCGCCAGCAGCTTCGGGACAGGGGACTCCTACGAGCAGTACTTC
cdr3_aa: CASSFGTGDSYEQYF

clone_size: -
d_call: -
j_call: TRBJ2-5
v_call: TRBV12-3/TRBV12-4
cdr3_nt: TGTGCCAGCAGTCGACATGGGGAGGAGACCCAGTACTTC
cdr3_aa: CASSRHGEETQYF

clone_size: -
d_call: TRBD1
j_call: TRBJ2-6
v_call: TRBV18
cdr3_nt: TGTGCCAGCTCACCCGGGACAGGGTCTGGGGCCAACGTCCTGACTTTC
cdr3_aa: CASSPGTGSGANVLTF

clone_size: -
d_call: TRBD1
j_call: TRBJ2-3
v_call: TRBV30
cdr3_nt: TGTGCCTGGAGTGTAACAGGGGCCCCTAATACGCAGTATTTT
cdr3_aa: CAWSVTGAPNTQYF

clone_size: -
d_call: -
j_call: TRBJ2-2
v_call: TRBV2
cdr3_nt: TGTGCCAGCAGTGAAGATGGAGTAGGCGTGAACACCGGGGAGCTGTTTTTT
cdr3_aa: CASSEDGVGVNTGELFF

clone_size: -
d_call: TRBD1
j_call: TRBJ2-7
v_call: TRBV7-9
cdr3_nt: TGTGCCAGCAGCTTAATGGGGACAGGTGCCTACGAGCAGTACTTC
cdr3_aa: CASSLMGTGAYEQYF

clone_size: -
d_call: -
j_call: TRBJ1-2
v_call: TRBV7-6
cdr3_nt: TGTGCCAGCAGCTTAGCGTCCGAGGTCCGGGGTGGCTACACCTTC
cdr3_aa: CASSLASEVRGGYTF

clone_size: few
d_call: TRBD1
j_call: TRBJ1-4
v_call: TRBV9
cdr3_nt: TGTGCCAGCAGCGCGGACAGGGTGAATGAAAAACTGTTTTTT
cdr3_aa: CASSADRVNEKLFF

clone_size: -
d_call: -
j_call: TRBJ2-2
v_call: TRBV28
cdr3_nt: TGTGCCAGCAGCCCTTCTTCAGGGGGGATGGGGGAGCTGTTTTTT
cdr3_aa: CASSPSSGGMGELFF

clone_size: few
d_call: TRBD1
j_call: TRBJ1-1
v_call: TRBV6-1
cdr3_nt: TGTGCCAGCAGTGAAAGGGGGCACGACATAATGAACACTGAAGCTTTCTTT
cdr3_aa: CASSERGHDIMNTEAFF

clone_size: -
d_call: TRBD2
j_call: TRBJ2-3
v_call: TRBV2
cdr3_nt: TGTGCCAGCAGTGGCGGGGGGGTGGACACAGATACGCAGTATTTT
cdr3_aa: CASSGGGVDTDTQYF

clone_size: -
d_call: -
j_call: TRBJ1-3
v_call: TRBV5-1
cdr3_nt: TGCGCCAGCAGCTTGGTCTCTAAATCTGGAAACACCATATATTTT
cdr3_aa: CASSLVSKSGNTIYF

clone_size: once
d_call: TRBD2
j_call: TRBJ2-3
v_call: TRBV2
cdr3_nt: TGTGCCAGCAGCCCGGGACTAGCGGGAGATACGCAGTATTTT
cdr3_aa: CASSPGLAGDTQYF

clone_size: -
d_call: TRBD1
j_call: TRBJ1-6
v_call: TRBV7-2
cdr3_nt: TGTGCCAGCAGACAACGGGACAGCAATAATTCACCCCTCCACTTT
cdr3_aa: CASRQRDSNNSPLHF

clone_size: few
d_call: TRBD1
j_call: TRBJ2-2
v_call: TRBV11-3
cdr3_nt: TGTGCCAGCAGCTTAGATGGGGACAGGGGATTGACCGGGGAGCTGTTTTTT
cdr3_aa: CASSLDGDRGLTGELFF

clone_size: few
d_call: TRBD1
j_call: TRBJ2-2
v_call: TRBV5-1
cdr3_nt: TGCGCCAGCAGCTTGAAGGGGGCCGCCGGGGAGCTGTTTTTT
cdr3_aa: CASSLKGAAGELFF

clone_size: -
d_call: TRBD2
j_call: TRBJ2-5
v_call: TRBV7-6
cdr3_nt: TGTGCCAGCAGGTCCTCGGGCGGGGGACAAGAGACCCAGTACTTC
cdr3_aa: CASRSSGGGQETQYF

clone_size: -
d_call: -
j_call: TRBJ2-3
v_call: TRBV12-3/TRBV12-4
cdr3_nt: TGTGCCAGCAGTTTAGGGAGAGAATATACGCAGTATTTT
cdr3_aa: CASSLGREYTQYF

clone_size: -
d_call: -
j_call: TRBJ1-6
v_call: TRBV19
cdr3_nt: TGTGCCAGTAGTATGTGGACAGATAATTCACCCCTCCACTTT
cdr3_aa: CASSMWTDNSPLHF